These 27 T cell receptor beta chains originate from one sample sequenced in a study of PD-1 blockade in classical Hodgkin lymphoma (dated by TCRdb to about 2020). The time point label of this sample denotes: cycle 4 day 1 (C4D1), after 6 weeks of nivolumab. All trial patients had relapsed after autologous stem cell transplantation, with cohorts A, B and C differing in prior brentuximab vedotin exposure. Using a Miltenyi CD8+ T cell isolation kit, CD8+ T cells were purified from thawed PBMCs through magnetic negative selection. Libraries were constructed by the immunoSEQ multiplex PCR assay. TCRdb re-hosts the immuneACCESS table, in-frame sequences only. Its copies lack some clones; in the studies checked, an unresolved V gene accounts for under half of them, and the cause for the rest is not known. Present in this sample are 4,500 or so clones, under 75% of which were seen just once. Of the sample, about 24% is held by the ten largest clones.

This sample comprised CD8+ T cells from blood, obtained before the fourth cycle of nivolumab. These receptor sequences come from a human donor with classical Hodgkin lymphoma.

The rearrangement links TRBV10-3 to TRBJ2-7; D remains unclear. CDR3 length: 11 amino acids. Germline CDR1 is ENHRY and CDR2 is SYGVKD. Trimming removed 10 bases from V and 2 bases from J, with 9 bases in between. The DNA for the CDR3 is TGTGCCACCGGCCCTGCCTACGAGCAGTACTTC. It translates to CATGPAYEQYF.

The rearrangement links TRBV21-1 to TRBJ1-6; TRBD1, as called in the table, went unchecked against the DNA. TRBV21-1 is recorded as a pseudogene. The CDR3 covers 14 residues. CDR3 amino acids: CASSSLAGNSPLHF. For the CDR3, the DNA is TGTGCCAGCAGCTCCCTGGCAGGGAATTCACCCCTCCACTTT.

The chain has TRBV13 and TRBJ2-5; TRBD2 agrees at 8 bases. Germline loops: CDR1 PRHDT, CDR2 FYEKMQ (reference sequence). There are 16 residues in the CDR3. V dropped 1 base and J dropped 1; count of bases not matched to a gene: 5. The CDR3 DNA is TGTGCCAGCAGCTTAGTCGCGCGGGGGGCCCAAGAGACCCAGTACTTC. Its protein is CASSLVARGAQETQYF.

The CDR3 here is CASRAHPRVGLKSNQPQHF. The CDR3 DNA is TGTGCCAGCAGGGCCCATCCTAGGGTCGGGTTGAAGAGCAATCAGCCCCAGCATTTT. J is TRBJ1-5 and V is TRBV2; D uncertain. CDR3 length: 19 residues. The V end was cut by 6 bases, the J end by 1 base, with 25 bases between. The V gene's germline CDR1 is SNHLY and CDR2 FYNNEI.

The sample holds one count of this clone. The rearrangement links TRBV4-1 to TRBJ1-3; a possible D gene is TRBD1 (5 bases). Germline assignment: CDR1 MGHRA and CDR2 YSYEKL. Between the trimmed V and J ends, which lost 2 bases and 0 bases, there was a span of 11 bases. The CDR3 is 16 residues long. CDR3 in DNA: TGCGCCAGCAGCCAACTGGACACCCGCTCTGGAAACACCATATATTTT. This translates into CASSQLDTRSGNTIYF.

The chain links TRBV25-1 to TRBJ2-2; no reliable D call. V was shortened by 4 bases and J by 6 bases, with 6 bases between the two germline ends. CDR1 and CDR2 from the germline V gene are MGHDK and SYGVNS. The CDR3 length is 12 residues. The CDR3 is CASSVGSGELFF. The CDR3 coding sequence is TGTGCCAGCAGTGTGGGGTCCGGGGAGCTGTTTTTT.

The gene calls are TRBV5-6 and TRBJ2-5, with D possibly being TRBD1 (6 bases). The end of the DNA fits TRBJ2-7 better, so the J call may be wrong. The CDR3 consists of 15 residues. Germline V gives CDR1 SGHDT, CDR2 YYEEEE. DNA of the CDR3: TGTGCCAGCAGGCAAGAATACGGGGACATGGGCGAGCAGTACTTC. Translated: CASRQEYGDMGEQYF.

This chain connects TRBV9 to TRBJ2-7; no firm D call. Per germline, CDR1 SGDLS and CDR2 YYNGEE. The CDR3 extends over 15 amino acids. The V gene lost 1 base and the J gene lost 0 bases, with 11 bases spanning the gap. CDR3 bases: TGTGCCAGCAGCGTATCGGGTCGTAGCTCCTACGAGCAGTACTTC. It specifies CASSVSGRSSYEQYF.

V usage is TRBV27 and J usage is TRBJ1-5; D is possibly TRBD1 (5 bases). This CDR3 has 14 residues. CDR1 is MNHEY and CDR2 is SMNVEV in the germline V gene (reference sequence). V lost 5 bases, J lost 1 base, and 9 bases lay in between. CDR3: CASSEGRSNQPQHF. CDR3 bases: TGTGCCAGCAGTGAGGGACGGAGCAATCAGCCCCAGCATTTT.

The gene calls are TRBV5-6 and TRBJ2-3; the match to TRBD2 covers 13 bases. Losses at the gene ends were 0 bases for V and 9 bases for J; bases not matched to a gene: 1. Per the germline V gene, CDR1 is SGHDT and CDR2 is YYEEEE. This CDR3 spans 14 amino acids. The CDR3 coding sequence is TGTGCCAGCAGCTTGGGACTAGCGGGAGGAACGCAGTATTTT. This gives the protein CASSLGLAGGTQYF.

Comments on this clone: The sample contains more than one DNA sequence encoding this CDR3. This chain uses TRBV4-2 with TRBJ2-1; a weak D match, TRBD1 (5 bases). There are 13 residues in the CDR3. The ends were cut back, 1 base at V and 4 bases at J, with 5 bases in the middle. Germline V gene sequence: CDR1 LGHNA, CDR2 YNFKEQ. In DNA form, the CDR3 reads TGTGCCAGCAGCCAAGGACAGTACAATGAGCAGTTCTTC. It is translated as CASSQGQYNEQFF.

The rearrangement links TRBV11-2 to TRBJ1-2; 7 positions agree with TRBD1. V shed 5 bases, J shed 8 bases, and the junction held 2 bases outside the gene matches. The CDR3 runs 11 residues. Germline loops: CDR1 SGHAT, CDR2 FQNNGV. As DNA, the CDR3 is TGTGCCAGCAGCCCAGGGGGGGGCTACACCTTC. Protein sequence: CASSPGGGYTF.

The table lists this clone with a few counts. V usage is TRBV7-9 and J usage is TRBJ1-1; 9 bases match TRBD1. The CDR3 length is 15 residues. Germline lookup yields CDR1 SEHNR and CDR2 FQNEAQ (reference sequence). The V and J ends lost 1 base and 4 bases, in that order; junction bases with no gene match: 4. In nucleotides, the CDR3 is TGTGCCAGCAGCTTAGTGGGACAGGGCATCACTGAAGCTTTCTTT. Its protein product is CASSLVGQGITEAFF.

V and J are TRBV5-5 and TRBJ2-3; maybe TRBD2 (5 bases). The CDR3 spans 14 residues. In germline, CDR1 is SGHKS, CDR2 YYEKEE (reference sequence). V was cut by 4 bases and J by 6 bases, with 15 bases left in between. DNA for the CDR3: TGTGCCAGCAGCCTCCCGGGGTATTTTGATACGCAGTATTTT. It specifies CASSLPGYFDTQYF.

The chain has TRBV7-4 and TRBJ2-7; D unclear. Deletions cut 2 bases from V and 3 bases from J, with 11 bases between. The CDR3 runs to 14 residues. Germline CDR1 and CDR2: SGHVT and SQSDAQ. The CDR3 DNA sequence: TGTGCCAGCAGCTTACGAGTTGCTAACTACGAGCAGTACTTC. It is translated as CASSLRVANYEQYF. Filled out from reference TRBV7-4 and TRBJ2-7, the complete variable domain reads GAGVSQSPRYKVAKRGRDVALRCDSISGHVTLYWYRQTLGQGSEVLTYSQSDAQRDKSGRPSGRFSAERPERSVSTLKIQRTEQGDSAVYLCASSLRVANYEQYFGPGTRLTVT.

V usage is TRBV6-6 and J usage is TRBJ2-7; the match to TRBD1 covers 7 bases. J gave up 6 bases and V 5 bases, and 4 bases lay outside the gene matches. This CDR3 has 12 amino acids. The V gene's germline CDR1 is MNHNY and CDR2 SVGAGI (reference sequence). Here the CDR3 reads CASSPDRTEQYF. Here the CDR3 DNA reads TGTGCCAGCAGTCCGGACAGGACCGAGCAGTACTTC.

Relative to its sample, this clone is large. This chain connects TRBV5-1 to TRBJ1-1; D unresolved. CDR1 and CDR2 (germline): SGHRS, YFSETQ. The CDR3 loop spans 14 amino acids. Trimming pared 0 bases from V and 2 bases from J, leaving 8 bases between. CDR3 amino acids: CASSLASLNTEAFF. Written as DNA, the CDR3 is TGCGCCAGCAGCTTGGCCTCATTAAACACTGAAGCTTTCTTT. The variable domain in full, with the rest retrieved from reference TRBV5-1 and TRBJ1-1, is KAGVTQTPRYLIKTRGQQVTLSCSPISGHRSVSWYQQTPGQGLQFLFEYFSETQRNKGNFPGRFSGRQFSNSRSEMNVSTLELGDSALYLCASSLASLNTEAFFGQGTRLTVV.

The chain recombines TRBV19 with TRBJ1-5; maybe TRBD1 (6 bases). This CDR3 contains 18 residues. Between the trimmed V and J ends, which lost 7 bases and 0 bases, there was a span of 22 bases. Germline V gene lookup returns CDR1 LNHDA and CDR2 SQIVND (reference sequence). CDR3: CASNKQQGMGYSNQPQHF. In DNA form, the CDR3 reads TGTGCCAGTAACAAACAACAGGGAATGGGATATAGCAATCAGCCCCAGCATTTT.

This clone showed up just once. The chain carries TRBV7-9 and TRBJ2-3; possibly TRBD1 for D (6 bases). CDR1 SEHNR and CDR2 FQNEAQ come from the germline V gene (reference sequence). This CDR3 contains 14 residues. Trimming pared 4 bases from V and 2 bases from J, leaving 10 bases between. The CDR3 bases are TGTGCCAGCAGCTACAGGACAGACACAGATACGCAGTATTTT. It translates to CASSYRTDTDTQYF.

V gene TRBV4-3 combines with J gene TRBJ1-2, with D hard to call. This CDR3 has 15 amino acids. The V end lost 0 bases, the J end lost 0 bases, and 8 bases lay between the germline ends. Germline-derived CDR1 and CDR2 are LGHNA and YSLEER. CDR3 nucleotide sequence: TGCGCCAGCAGCCAAGAGGGAATCTCTAACTATGGCTACACCTTC. Residues: CASSQEGISNYGYTF.

The rearrangement uses TRBV6-1 and TRBJ1-6; D is ambiguous. The germline CDR1 and CDR2 sequences are MNHNS and SASEGT. This CDR3 has 13 amino acids. Trimming cost V 8 bases and J 5 bases, with 10 bases left between them. The CDR3 DNA follows: TGTGCCAGCTCCCTGGATAATAATTCACCCCTCCACTTT. This gives the protein CASSLDNNSPLHF.

This chain connects TRBV10-3 to TRBJ2-1, with TRBD2 as a possible D gene (5 bases). From germline, CDR1 is ENHRY and CDR2 SYGVKD. Between the trimmed V and J ends, which lost 0 bases and 9 bases, there was a span of 9 bases. CDR3 size: 13 residues. This chain's CDR3 is CAISESRLIEQFF. CDR3 in DNA: TGTGCCATCAGTGAGTCGAGACTAATTGAGCAGTTCTTC.

The V gene is TRBV6-4, the J gene TRBJ2-3; no clear D. Per the germline V gene, CDR1 is MRHNA and CDR2 is SNTAGT. The length of the CDR3 is 16 residues. The V end was cut by 0 bases, the J end by 0 bases, with 10 bases between. The CDR3: CASSDSPRQSTDTQYF. The CDR3 coding sequence is TGTGCCAGCAGTGACTCGCCCCGACAAAGCACAGATACGCAGTATTTT.

DNA for the CDR3: TGTGCCAGCAGCTTATTTACCGGGGGGGCCCGGGAGACCCAGTACTTC. Amino acids: CASSLFTGGARETQYF. The V gene is TRBV7-6, the J gene TRBJ2-5, with 8 bases that match TRBD2. Germline CDR1 reads SGHVS; CDR2 reads FNYEAQ. The CDR3 contains 16 residues. J lost 5 bases, V lost 2 bases, and 10 bases had no gene match.

This clone is labeled medium-sized. The chain combines TRBV4-1 with TRBJ2-3; TRBD2 aligns across 12 bases. The CDR3 is 16 amino acids. With V trimmed by 3 bases and J by 3 bases, 4 bases remained unmatched. Germline assignment: CDR1 MGHRA and CDR2 YSYEKL. This CDR3 reads CASSHRLAGDTDTQYF. The DNA of the CDR3 is TGCGCCAGCAGCCACCGACTAGCGGGGGATACAGATACGCAGTATTTT.

The chain is built from TRBV5-4 and TRBJ1-5; no firm D call. The CDR3 totals 14 residues. The V gene's germline CDR1 is SGHNT and CDR2 YYREEE (reference sequence). Trimming removed 1 base at V and 3 bases at J, with 8 bases between. The CDR3 sequence: CASSLRQYNQPQHF. The CDR3 DNA follows: TGTGCCAGCAGCTTGCGGCAGTACAATCAGCCCCAGCATTTT.

The chain couples TRBV19 to TRBJ2-5; 8 nucleotides match TRBD2. The CDR3 sequence is 15 residues long. In germline, CDR1 is LNHDA, CDR2 SQIVND (reference sequence). The trim removed 4 bases at V and 4 bases at J, leaving 8 bases unmatched. The CDR3, as DNA: TGTGCCAGTAGTACTAATCGACGGGGGGGAGAGACCCAGTACTTC. It is translated as CASSTNRRGGETQYF.